This T cell receptor beta chain was captured by sequencing in a study of blood T cell repertoires in COVID-19. On the study more broadly: The samples span acute and convalescent COVID-19 from the United States, Italy and Spain. T cells, B-cell-depleted T cells, or PBMCs provided the cDNA or gDNA that served as material.

Per the study methods: The assay estimated nucleated cells by amplifying reference gene primers. TCRdb keeps only in-frame clones here, not all; method: immunoSEQ multiplex PCR. The V and J calls and clone size were taken over from that table, and D and trimming were inferred from the DNA. In the table there are 390,000 or so clones, around 90% of which are singletons. The CDR3 extends over 14 amino acids. Between the trimmed V and J ends, which lost 4 bases and 3 bases, there was a span of 13 bases. Germline values: CDR1 MNHEY, CDR2 SMNVEV (reference sequence). What was sequenced was peripheral blood. This receptor was taken from a man aged 18 to 30 with active or convalescent COVID-19. V is TRBV27 and J is TRBJ2-7; TRBD2 is a possible D gene (6 bases). The CDR3 spells CASSSQRVNYEQYF. The CDR3 region has the DNA TGTGCCAGCAGTTCCCAGCGGGTGAACTACGAGCAGTACTTC.